What follows describes a single T cell receptor (beta chain). Its specific antigen is unknown. Per-base qualities were not stored, and no clone one base away is much larger. The cohort comprised hundreds of healthy bone marrow donors. At the time of sampling, all cohort members were nominally healthy, though unrecorded immune exposures were likely present. The donor tested CMV seronegative and was one of the 352 seronegative cohort members. A peripheral blood sample was collected from each donor, and TCR beta sequencing was performed on peripheral blood mononuclear cells. Genomic DNA was extracted from the blood cell samples with the Qiagen DNeasy Blood Extraction Kit. This entry is derived from a study of cytomegalovirus exposure and HLA in healthy donors (dated 2017 in TCRdb). Background on the whole study: In an earlier analysis of fewer than 750 of the donors, 250 to 350 Gb of sequence data and 95 million to 130 million unique TCR beta sequences from roughly 200 million T cells were reported. Around 300 gigabases of sequencing data and tens of millions of unique TCR sequences were included in an early release covering roughly 700 HLA-typed donors. Of the roughly 410 genotyped donors, roughly 76% were placed in the genetic ancestry cluster associated with self-reported Caucasian donors. The study aimed to test whether signatures of past pathogen exposure could be identified by cataloging public T cell receptors. The study profiled the T cell repertoires of around 700 subjects by immunosequencing and related them to cytomegalovirus serostatus. A separate validation cohort of 90 to 150 different subjects was used in addition to the 666-subject first cohort. High-throughput TCR immunosequencing, statistical association of individual TCRs with disease status, and machine learning were combined to predict cytomegalovirus infection status. In a later analysis, previously published TCR beta repertoires from 500 to 750 donors were re-analyzed and high-resolution HLA genotyping was added so that TCR occurrence patterns could be studied. Rather than drawing on any new phenotypic data, the later analysis identified candidate immune exposures from TCR beta sequences and the way those sequences occurred across donors. To decide whether each TCR beta V gene segment behaved as functional or pseudogenic, an earlier analysis of nearly 600 of the donors relied on high-throughput TCR beta sequencing. Donor age, sex, ethnicity and CMV serostatus were compiled alongside the repertoire data. Genome-wide SNP genotypes for about 65% of the roughly 670 donors were used in a later genetic analysis, which treated that subset as a discovery cohort. All discovery cohort repertoires had been generated on a single sequencing platform. HLA typing included class I and class II loci at four-digit resolution. The number of typed donors differed by locus: about 629-640 for A, B, C, DRB1 and DQB1; 500 to 550 for DQA1; around 610 for DPA1; and some 470 for DPB1. About five DR-DQ haplotypes were treated as single units for association and clustering because of strong linkage in the cohort. On average, 235,054 unique TCR beta nucleotide sequences were sequenced per donor among 398 genotyped donors of the cohort, with around 19% of those sequences being non-productive.

Library construction relied on the immunoSEQ multiplex PCR assay. A mixture of 60 forward primers for TCR Vbeta segments and 13 reverse primers for TCR Jbeta segments was used in the multiplex PCR. The CDR3 region of rearranged TCR beta genes was amplified from genomic DNA by a multiplex PCR assay. On the Illumina HiSeq System, the amplified TCR beta libraries were sequenced as 87-base-pair reads. On the study's bioinformatics: A later analysis counted 75 million to 100 million unique TCR beta chains across the 600 to 850 repertoires, and 9.5 million to 11 million of these chains were shared by at least two donors. Raw reads were error-corrected and collapsed into unique sequences with a nearest-neighbor algorithm that merged closely related sequences to remove PCR and sequencing errors. To assign V, D and J gene segments, CDR3 sequences were aligned to IMGT reference sequences. Each retained sequence needed at least a six-nucleotide match to both a V gene segment and a J gene segment. Rearrangements were called productive when the CDR3 lacked stop codons and stayed in frame with V and J; all others were non-productive. CDR3 was defined by IMGT convention, running from the second conserved V-encoded cysteine to the conserved J-encoded phenylalanine. Sequences without an unambiguous match to a single V gene segment were excluded from the earlier analysis of about 600 of the donors. In an earlier analysis of 587 of the donors, a V segment was called functional when productive rearrangements were above 56.7%, and segregating when the standard deviation between donors exceeded 5%. A statistical classification framework was developed to diagnose cytomegalovirus status using the catalog of TCR beta chain sequences. In a later analysis, V and J genes were assigned by comparing TCR nucleotide sequences against IMGT/GENE-DB human TR gene sequences. A later analysis assigned CDR3 sequences and most-parsimonious VDJ recombination scenarios with the TCRdist pipeline. A later analysis defined each TCR beta chain by its CDR3 amino acid sequence plus V-gene family, and excluded reads lacking a unique V-gene family. As a way to deal with suspected cross-contamination and a sequencing artifact, a later analysis dropped roughly 600 nucleotide sequences that were highly shared and had low generation probability. In a later analysis, a clonal expansion index for each public chain was calculated from normalized within-repertoire ranks of inferred template counts. In a later analysis, generation probabilities were computed with a VDJ recombination model fitted to out-of-frame rearrangements, and the resulting probabilities were checked against IGoR. In a later analysis, TCR-TCR, TCR-HLA and TCR-CMV co-occurrence was scored with hypergeometric tests, and a repertoire-size bias correction was applied to TCR pairs. False discovery rates were estimated in a later analysis by permuting HLA or CMV assignments 20 times. A later analysis grouped co-occurring TCRs with DBSCAN, adding TCRdist sequence similarity when clustering within HLA-allele-positive subsets. Co-occurrence clustering excluded repertoires with fewer than 30,000 or more than 120,000 public chains, plus five with anomalous nucleotide sharing. Not all clones reach the TCRdb copy of this immuneACCESS table, which keeps in-frame sequences only. Checked studies attribute under half of the gap to unresolved V genes and leave the rest unexplained. That table furnishes V, J and clone size, whereas the DNA furnished D and trimming. This sample has under 200,000 clones in its table, and around two thirds of those were observed once. The ten top clones hold approximately 1.3% of the sample.

The investigation overall reported the following: According to a later analysis, TCR association rates differed among HLA loci, with DRB1 alleles showing the most associated TCRs and HLA-C alleles showing the fewest. In vitro tests confirmed that a few of the cytomegalovirus-associated TCR beta chains recognize cytomegalovirus antigens. When HLA alleles, especially DR and DQ, strongly co-occurred, attributing TCR associations to individual alleles was difficult. Presence/absence analyses assumed roughly uniform sequencing depth across donors, an assumption that may not hold. A later analysis associated 16,951 TCR beta sequences with specific HLA alleles at a false discovery rate of 0.05. A group of highly shared sequence variants was considered likely to be a technical artifact of the sequencing pipeline. In a later analysis, several top co-occurrence clusters were reported to appear linked to parvovirus B19, influenza, CMV and Epstein-Barr virus. In both the original and validation cohorts, the classifier was reported to diagnose cytomegalovirus status with high specificity and sensitivity. Most TCR sequences were observed very rarely across donors, whereas some public TCRs were present in many individuals. For the cohort, immune exposure information was limited to CMV serostatus. A later analysis found that most CMV-associated TCR beta chains appeared HLA-restricted, with HLA associations seemingly driven largely by CMV exposure. Because counts were too low, roughly 16 rarely observed V segments, including chromosome 9 orphons, were left out of the earlier analysis of 587 of the donors. Correlated functional status among segregating V segments might reflect linkage disequilibrium, but an unknown experimental factor could not be ruled out. The study listed 150 to 200 TCR beta chains as associated with cytomegalovirus. A further reported finding was that TCR beta sequences accurately predicted the HLA-A and HLA-B alleles for most subjects in the first cohort. Because some donors lacked HLA typing at each locus, the association tests relied only on the typed subset. In an earlier analysis of 587 of the donors, most TCR beta V segments appeared in productive rearrangements about 87% or about 30% of the time, broadly matching IMGT annotations. V-gene and J-gene trimming of TCR beta chains was associated with a missense DCLRE1C variant in a later genetic analysis, and the association was replicated in an independent cohort. In a later analysis, HLA-associated TCR beta chains showed more clonal expansion and lower generation probabilities than non-associated chains that were equally common. According to a later genetic analysis, donors in an Asian-associated ancestry cluster had fewer N-insertions in productive TCRs than the roughly 670-donor mean. The authors suggested that the approach could potentially be generalized to other disease states and immunological phenotypes. The cohort was sequenced for TCR beta chains only, and without alpha or paired-chain data the features that could be detected were limited.

Sequencing was performed on PBMCs. This TCR was sampled from a man aged 50 to 59 in good health and CMV-seronegative.

CDR3 protein: CASSSRGGPETQYF. In nucleotide form, the sequence is TGTGCCAGCAGCTCGAGGGGGGGACCGGAGACCCAGTACTTC. The chain is made from TRBV9 and TRBJ2-5; the D gene is perhaps TRBD2, on 7 matching bases. CDR1 and CDR2, looked up from the germline V gene, are SGDLS and YYNGEE. V is clipped by 4 bases and J by 5 bases, and the sequence between their germline boundaries is 15 bases long. The CDR3 has 14 amino acids, counting the end cysteine and phenylalanine. The DNA shown is the 42-base CDR3, in frame from base 1.